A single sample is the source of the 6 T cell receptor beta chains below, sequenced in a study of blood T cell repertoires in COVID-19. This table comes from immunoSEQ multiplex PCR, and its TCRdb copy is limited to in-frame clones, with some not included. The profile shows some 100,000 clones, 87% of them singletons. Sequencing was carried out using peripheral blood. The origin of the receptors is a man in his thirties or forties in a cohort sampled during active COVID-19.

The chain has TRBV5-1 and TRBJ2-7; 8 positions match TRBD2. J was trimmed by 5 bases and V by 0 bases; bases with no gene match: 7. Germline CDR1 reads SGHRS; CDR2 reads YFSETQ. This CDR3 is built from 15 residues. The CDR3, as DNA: TGCGCCAGCAGCTTGGACCCGGGGGGGAAGAACGAGCAGTACTTC. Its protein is CASSLDPGGKNEQYF. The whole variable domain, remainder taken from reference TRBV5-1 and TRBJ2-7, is KAGVTQTPRYLIKTRGQQVTLSCSPISGHRSVSWYQQTPGQGLQFLFEYFSETQRNKGNFPGRFSGRQFSNSRSEMNVSTLELGDSALYLCASSLDPGGKNEQYFGPGTRLTVT.

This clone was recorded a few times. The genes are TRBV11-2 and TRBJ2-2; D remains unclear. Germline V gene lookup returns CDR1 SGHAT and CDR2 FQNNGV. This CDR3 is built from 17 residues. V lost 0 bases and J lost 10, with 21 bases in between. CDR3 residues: CASSLEQSGHNVVELFF. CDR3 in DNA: TGTGCCAGCAGCTTAGAACAGTCAGGTCATAATGTGGTGGAGCTGTTTTTT.

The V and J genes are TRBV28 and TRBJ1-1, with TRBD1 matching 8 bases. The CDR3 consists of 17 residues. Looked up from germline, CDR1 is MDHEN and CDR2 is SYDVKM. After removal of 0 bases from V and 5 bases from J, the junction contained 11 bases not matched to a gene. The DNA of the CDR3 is TGTGCCAGCAGTTTATGGGGGTCTAGCGACAGGGGAACTGAAGCTTTCTTT. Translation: CASSLWGSSDRGTEAFF.

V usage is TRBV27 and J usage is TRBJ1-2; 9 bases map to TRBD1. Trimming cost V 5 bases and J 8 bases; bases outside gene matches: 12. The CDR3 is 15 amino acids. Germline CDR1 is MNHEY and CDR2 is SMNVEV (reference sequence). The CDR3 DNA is TGTGCCAGCAGTCCCTCGACAGGGGGATTGGGGGGCTACACCTTC. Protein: CASSPSTGGLGGYTF.

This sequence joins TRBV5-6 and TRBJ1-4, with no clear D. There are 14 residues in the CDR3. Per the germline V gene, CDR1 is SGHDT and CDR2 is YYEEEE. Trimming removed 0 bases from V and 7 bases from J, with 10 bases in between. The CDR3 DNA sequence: TGTGCCAGCAGCTTGGTTTGGGAGGGTGAAAAACTGTTTTTT. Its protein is CASSLVWEGEKLFF.

In DNA, the CDR3 is TGTGCCAGCAGCTTGGCCAATCAGGCCGTGAACACTGAAGCTTTCTTT. Protein sequence: CASSLANQAVNTEAFF. The chain joins TRBV5-6 to TRBJ1-1; no clear D. Germline V gives CDR1 SGHDT, CDR2 YYEEEE. The CDR3 covers 16 residues. The V end lost 0 bases, the J end lost 0 bases, and 12 bases lay between the germline ends.